These 13 T cell receptor beta chains came from one sample sequenced in a study of cytomegalovirus exposure and HLA in healthy donors. The study ran its PCR with 60 Vbeta and 13 Jbeta primers. Profiling relied on immunoSEQ multiplex PCR, and the TCRdb table lists in-frame clones only, not all of them. This table has around 62,000 clones, roughly 80% appearing once. The sample consisted of PBMCs. The receptors derive from a woman aged 25 to 39 in good health and CMV-seronegative.

V usage is TRBV18 and J usage is TRBJ2-7; 15 nucleotides align to TRBD2. The CDR3 has 18 amino acids. Germline CDR1 KGHSH, CDR2 LQKENI. With V trimmed by 2 bases and J by 6 bases, 11 bases remained unmatched. The DNA for the CDR3 is TGTGCCAGCTCACCAGGACTAGCGGGGGGGCCGCCTATTCTCGAGCAGTACTTC. This encodes CASSPGLAGGPPILEQYF.

Worth noting for this clone: The conserved phenylalanine or tryptophan normally closing the CDR3 is absent here, so this likely arose from a read error. The DNA is left out, because the CDR3 cannot be placed on it with certainty; the CDR3 is given as TCRdb lists it. J is TRBJ2-7 and V is TRBV27; whether TRBD2, the table's D call, matches the DNA was not checked. The germline gives CDR1 MNHEY, CDR2 SMNVEV (reference sequence). The CDR3 spans 10 amino acids, including both terminal residues. This CDR3 is CASSLSVGDP.

The chain employs TRBV21-1 and TRBJ2-5; the table assigns TRBD2, which was not confirmed against the DNA. TRBV21-1 is assigned pseudogene status. The CDR3 has 15 amino acids. This CDR3 reads CASSKGGLSGETQYF. The DNA of the CDR3 is TGTGCCAGCAGCAAAGGAGGCCTTTCGGGAGAGACCCAGTACTTC.

V and J are TRBV9 and TRBJ2-7, with 7 bases lining up with TRBD2. Unmatched junction bases numbered 11, after V lost 1 base and J lost 7 bases. This CDR3 spans 15 amino acids. Germline CDR1 and CDR2: SGDLS and YYNGEE. Here the CDR3 DNA reads TGTGCCAGCAGCGTATCACCCCTTCGGGGGGATGAGCAGTACTTC. Its protein is CASSVSPLRGDEQYF.

This chain connects TRBV2 to TRBJ2-2; D might be TRBD1 (5 bases). Germline V gene lookup returns CDR1 SNHLY and CDR2 FYNNEI. V lost 10 bases to trimming and J lost 1 base, with 10 bases between them. This CDR3 is 13 amino acids long. CDR3 DNA sequence: TGTGCCACTTCGGACAAGAACACCGGGGAGCTGTTTTTT. It is translated as CATSDKNTGELFF.

V gene TRBV19 combines with J gene TRBJ2-4, with D unclear. Germline assignment: CDR1 LNHDA and CDR2 SQIVND (reference sequence). The V and J ends lost 3 bases and 9 bases respectively, with 6 bases between them. CDR3 length: 11 residues. CDR3 sequence (DNA): TGTGCCAGTAGTATTTCCGGCATTCAGTACTTC. It codes for CASSISGIQYF.

This clone was seen only once. This chain connects TRBV4-3 to TRBJ2-1; D is perhaps TRBD1 (6 bases). The V gene lost 4 bases and the J gene lost 1 base, with 11 bases spanning the gap. The CDR3 length is 15 residues. The germline CDR1 and CDR2 sequences are LGHNA and YSLEER. CDR3 sequence reads: CASSLGQLSYNEQFF. The CDR3 nucleotides read TGCGCCAGCAGCCTAGGACAGCTTTCCTACAATGAGCAGTTCTTC.

The genes are TRBV28 and TRBJ1-1, with D possibly TRBD1 on 5 matching bases. V gave up 3 bases and J gave up 3 bases, with 8 bases separating them. The CDR3 runs to 13 residues. The germline CDR1 and CDR2 sequences are MDHEN and SYDVKM. The CDR3: CASSFRGYTEAFF. Written as DNA, the CDR3 is TGTGCCAGCAGTTTCCGGGGGTACACTGAAGCTTTCTTT.

A single count supports this clone. This chain uses TRBV14 with TRBJ2-2, with a weak D call TRBD2 (6 bases). The V and J ends lost 1 base and 0 bases respectively, with 12 bases between them. This CDR3 is 17 amino acids long. Germline values: CDR1 SGHDN, CDR2 FVKESK. CDR3 sequence (DNA): TGTGCCAGCAGCCAAGGGAGGGGACTGGCGAACACCGGGGAGCTGTTTTTT. This translates into CASSQGRGLANTGELFF.

This chain connects TRBV6-6 to TRBJ1-1, with TRBD1 matching 7 bases. J gave up 5 bases and V 8 bases, and 8 bases lay outside the gene matches. From germline, CDR1 is MNHNY and CDR2 SVGAGI (reference sequence). CDR3 length: 13 amino acids. CDR3 amino acids: CASLQGMRTEAFF. In nucleotides, the CDR3 is TGTGCCAGCCTACAGGGGATGCGTACTGAAGCTTTCTTT.

The genes are TRBV29-1 and TRBJ2-3, with 8 bases identical to TRBD1. V was pared by 4 bases and J by 2 bases, with 2 bases of the junction left unmatched. Germline CDR1 SQVTM, CDR2 ANQGSEA. CDR3 length: 13 residues. The chain's CDR3 is CSVGQGNTDTQYF. The CDR3 bases are TGCAGCGTTGGACAGGGGAACACAGATACGCAGTATTTT.

Comment on this clone: This same CDR3 is encoded by further DNA sequences in the sample. This sequence joins TRBV9 and TRBJ2-2; tentatively, D is TRBD2 (5 bases). The V end lost 1 base, the J end lost 4 bases, and 11 bases lay between the germline ends. The length of the CDR3 is 15 residues. Germline-derived CDR1 and CDR2 are SGDLS and YYNGEE. The CDR3 reads CASSVTGFLTGELFF. In DNA, the CDR3 is TGTGCCAGCAGCGTAACGGGGTTCCTCACCGGGGAGCTGTTTTTT.

The V call is TRBV6-1, the J call TRBJ1-5, with 11 bases fitting TRBD1. CDR1 and CDR2 from the germline V gene are MNHNS and SASEGT. The CDR3 runs to 14 residues. V lost 6 bases and J lost 7; bases outside the gene matches: 5. Here the CDR3 reads CASSPDRGHQPQHF. Written as DNA, the CDR3 is TGTGCCAGCAGCCCGGACAGGGGGCACCAGCCCCAGCATTTT.